The 3 T cell receptor beta chains given below trace back to one sample, sequenced in a study of blood T cell repertoires in COVID-19. Generated by immunoSEQ multiplex PCR, the TCRdb table keeps only in-frame clones and is missing some. The sample lists around 180,000 clones, approximately 80% occurring once. Material for sequencing was PBMCs or T cells enriched from blood (not recorded which). These receptor sequences come from a man between 50 and 59 years old who had recovered from COVID-19.

This clone was picked up a small number of times. The chain combines TRBV30 with TRBJ1-1; D is perhaps TRBD1 (5 bases). The V gene's germline CDR1 is GTSNPN and CDR2 SVGIG (reference sequence). CDR3 size: 12 residues. V lost 5 bases and J lost 5, with 12 bases in between. CDR3 in amino acids: CAWADSGTEAFF. CDR3 bases: TGTGCCTGGGCCGATTCAGGGACTGAAGCTTTCTTT.

The V call is TRBV7-9, the J call TRBJ2-4; D gene ambiguous. The CDR3 consists of 14 residues. CDR1 is SEHNR, CDR2 FQNEAQ, per germline (reference sequence). V shed 5 bases and J shed 11 bases, with 19 bases lying between them. The CDR3 bases are TGTGCCAGCAGCCCCAACCTAGGCCAAAGTCTTCAGTACTTC. Translated, it gives CASSPNLGQSLQYF.

This clone was counted a few times. The chain carries TRBV5-1 and TRBJ2-7, with D tentatively TRBD1 (6 bases). V was cut by 6 bases and J by 0 bases, with 13 bases left in between. Germline CDR1 is SGHRS and CDR2 is YFSETQ. The CDR3 sequence is 14 residues long. Here the CDR3 reads CASNPDRSSYEQYF. The CDR3 region has the DNA TGCGCCAGCAACCCAGACAGGAGCTCCTACGAGCAGTACTTC. Combining the CDR3 with reference TRBV5-1 and TRBJ2-7 gives the whole variable domain KAGVTQTPRYLIKTRGQQVTLSCSPISGHRSVSWYQQTPGQGLQFLFEYFSETQRNKGNFPGRFSGRQFSNSRSEMNVSTLELGDSALYLCASNPDRSSYEQYFGPGTRLTVT.